The 22 T cell receptor beta chains below were found in one sample sequenced in a study of graft-versus-host responses after intestinal transplantation. Libraries were prepared by immunoSEQ multiplex PCR; TCRdb keeps only in-frame clonotypes and omits some of them. There are tens of thousands of clones in the sample; about 95% occur only once, and less than 0.85% lies in the top ten. The sample in question was PBMCs, obtained 16 days after intestinal transplant. The receptors shown here come from a human patient who received an intestinal transplant, so some T cells may come from the graft donor.

This clone was detected only a few times. J is TRBJ2-7 and V is TRBV9; D perhaps matches TRBD1 (6 bases). Trimming pared 4 bases from V and 0 bases from J, leaving 11 bases between. The CDR3 extends over 14 amino acids. From germline, CDR1 is SGDLS and CDR2 YYNGEE. The CDR3 is CASSHQGSSYEQYF. CDR3 nucleotides: TGTGCCAGCAGCCATCAGGGGAGCTCCTACGAGCAGTACTTC.

The genes are TRBV5-4 and TRBJ2-5, with TRBD2 matching 7 bases. Germline CDR1 is SGHNT and CDR2 is YYREEE (reference sequence). V shed 1 base and J 11 bases; nucleotides not matched to a gene: 14. The CDR3 is 15 residues long. In nucleotides, the CDR3 is TGTGCCAGCAGCTTGCCCGCGGGAGTGGGGGGGGAGCAGTACTTC. This gives the protein CASSLPAGVGGEQYF.

The V call is TRBV28, the J call TRBJ1-5; D is unclear. The CDR3 has 12 residues. The V and J ends lost 8 bases and 4 bases respectively, with 9 bases between them. Germline V gene data show CDR1 as MDHEN and CDR2 as SYDVKM. CDR3 in DNA: TGTGCCAGCGCCTTGGAAAATCAGCCCCAGCATTTT. Its translation: CASALENQPQHF.

As concerns this clone: An end of the junction does not agree with germline; a read error may underlie this. This chain connects TRBV18 to TRBJ2-1, with unresolved D. The V gene's germline CDR1 is KGHSH and CDR2 LQKENI. CDR3 length: 15 residues. This chain's CDR3 is CVSSPNPPTGNEQFF. CDR3 nucleotide sequence: TGTGTCAGCTCGCCGAACCCTCCGACCGGCAATGAGCAGTTCTTC.

The rearrangement joins TRBV27 to TRBJ2-7; the match to TRBD1 covers 8 bases. The CDR3 is 12 amino acids. V dropped 6 bases and J dropped 5; count of bases not matched to a gene: 3. CDR1 is MNHEY, CDR2 SMNVEV, per germline (reference sequence). DNA for the CDR3: TGTGCCAGCAGCAGGGGGCCCAACGAGCAGTACTTC. It is translated as CASSRGPNEQYF.

The chain is built from TRBV9 and TRBJ1-2; TRBD1 matches at 8 bases. The CDR3 has 18 amino acids. CDR1 and CDR2 (germline): SGDLS, YYNGEE. Trimming removed 0 bases from V and 2 bases from J; junction bases left unmatched: 12. DNA for the CDR3: TGTGCCAGCAGCGTAGGATTAGGACAGGGCCGAGCAAACTATGGCTACACCTTC. Protein product: CASSVGLGQGRANYGYTF.

This sequence joins TRBV19 and TRBJ2-7; 7 nucleotides match TRBD1. There are 14 residues in the CDR3. Germline CDR1 is LNHDA and CDR2 is SQIVND (reference sequence). V lost 5 bases and J lost 0; bases outside the gene matches: 4. CDR3 sequence (DNA): TGTGCCAGTAGTCCCCGGGACAGCTCCTACGAGCAGTACTTC. This codes for CASSPRDSSYEQYF.

The rearrangement uses TRBV9 and TRBJ2-7, with D perhaps being TRBD1 or TRBD2 (5 bases each). V lost 0 bases and J lost 6, with 19 bases in between. This CDR3 contains 16 residues. The germline V gene encodes CDR1 SGDLS and CDR2 YYNGEE. The CDR3 DNA reads TGTGCCAGCAGCGTAGAGGGATCGGGGCCGGTCCCCGAGCAGTACTTC. Its translation is CASSVEGSGPVPEQYF.

The V and J genes are TRBV27 and TRBJ2-7; the D gene is possibly TRBD1 (5 bases). The V end lost 6 bases, the J end lost 3 bases, and 12 bases lay between the germline ends. Germline V gene sequence: CDR1 MNHEY, CDR2 SMNVEV (reference sequence). The CDR3 contains 13 residues. DNA for the CDR3: TGTGCCAGCAGGGGGAAGGGGAACTACGAGCAGTACTTC. Its protein product is CASRGKGNYEQYF.

The rearrangement uses TRBV7-9 and TRBJ2-3; D gene unclear. Trimming removed 5 bases at V and 2 bases at J, with 5 bases between. The CDR3 loop spans 12 amino acids. Germline V gene data show CDR1 as SEHNR and CDR2 as FQNEAQ (reference sequence). The CDR3 nucleotides are TGTGCCAGCAGCGACGCCACAGATACGCAGTATTTT. Amino acids: CASSDATDTQYF.

V usage is TRBV6-4 and J usage is TRBJ2-3, with no clear D. The CDR3 sequence is 14 residues long. Germline CDR1 is MRHNA and CDR2 is SNTAGT. V was shortened by 5 bases and J by 3 bases, with 12 bases between the two germline ends. The CDR3: CASSPSSGTDTQYF. The CDR3 DNA reads TGTGCCAGCAGTCCCTCGAGTGGAACAGATACGCAGTATTTT.

The chain recombines TRBV10-3 with TRBJ1-2, with D possibly being TRBD1 (6 bases). Trimming removed 6 bases at V and 4 bases at J, with 18 bases between. This CDR3 is built from 15 residues. The germline V gene encodes CDR1 ENHRY and CDR2 SYGVKD. The CDR3 loop reads CAIRRAQQGLYGYTF. The CDR3 DNA is TGTGCCATCAGGAGGGCCCAACAGGGCCTCTATGGCTACACCTTC.

The chain employs TRBV5-1 and TRBJ2-7; 10 bases agree with TRBD1. CDR1 is SGHRS and CDR2 is YFSETQ in the germline V gene. This CDR3 spans 16 amino acids. The V and J ends lost 2 bases and 4 bases, in that order; junction bases with no gene match: 9. Here the CDR3 reads CASSFDADRGLYEQYF. The CDR3 DNA sequence: TGCGCCAGCAGCTTTGACGCCGACAGGGGGCTTTACGAGCAGTACTTC.

The chain couples TRBV28 to TRBJ1-3, with 12 bases lining up with TRBD1. V dropped 2 bases and J dropped 0; count of bases not matched to a gene: 2. Germline V gene data show CDR1 as MDHEN and CDR2 as SYDVKM. The length of the CDR3 is 17 residues. The CDR3 DNA sequence: TGTGCCAGCAGTTTAGGGACAGGGGGCTTCTCTGGAAACACCATATATTTT. Encoded protein: CASSLGTGGFSGNTIYF.

The chain combines TRBV4-3 with TRBJ2-1; 9 positions match TRBD1. CDR1 and CDR2 (germline): LGHNA, YSLEER. This CDR3 comprises 13 residues. The junction had 5 bases not matched to a gene; V was cut back by 4 bases and J by 10 bases. CDR3 in amino acids: CASSRDRVGEQFF. As DNA, the CDR3 is TGCGCCAGCAGCCGGGACAGGGTTGGGGAGCAGTTCTTC.

J is TRBJ1-1 and V is TRBV5-4; the D is unclear. Germline CDR1 and CDR2: SGHNT and YYREEE (reference sequence). V was trimmed by 1 base and J by 3 bases, leaving 10 bases between them. CDR3 length: 14 amino acids. The CDR3 protein is CASSLLLGDTEAFF. The CDR3 DNA follows: TGTGCCAGCAGCTTGTTGCTGGGAGACACTGAAGCTTTCTTT.

V and J are TRBV9 and TRBJ2-7; the match to TRBD1 covers 7 bases. Per germline, CDR1 SGDLS and CDR2 YYNGEE. The CDR3 spans 17 residues. V was clipped by 0 bases and J by 3 bases; unmatched bases: 12. The CDR3 DNA follows: TGTGCCAGCAGCGTAGCCGCGGGCAGGGGACAGTTCTACGAGCAGTACTTC. Its translation: CASSVAAGRGQFYEQYF.

This clone was seen once. CDR3 in DNA: TGTGCCAGCATCGTCCGGGACAGACACTACGAGCAGTACTTC. Translated: CASIVRDRHYEQYF. The chain couples TRBV6-1 to TRBJ2-7; 7 nucleotides agree with TRBD1. The CDR3 loop spans 14 amino acids. Germline V gene sequence: CDR1 MNHNS, CDR2 SASEGT. V shed 7 bases, J shed 3 bases, and the junction held 9 bases outside the gene matches.

This clone was detected only a few times. The rearrangement joins TRBV7-2 to TRBJ1-2; 7 bases are a match to TRBD1. CDR1 and CDR2 (germline): SGHTA, FQGNSA. With 4 bases clipped from V and 4 bases from J, the junction kept 12 bases outside the gene matches. The CDR3 length is 16 residues. CDR3 sequence reads: CASSSRISGTAYGYTF. The CDR3 DNA is TGTGCCAGCAGCTCACGCATCTCTGGGACAGCCTATGGCTACACCTTC.

V is TRBV9 and J is TRBJ1-6; no definite D call. The germline gives CDR1 SGDLS, CDR2 YYNGEE. The CDR3 is 16 amino acids. V lost 3 bases, J lost 0 bases, and 10 bases lay in between. The CDR3 loop is CASSAYGSSYNSPLHF. The CDR3 nucleotides read TGTGCCAGCAGCGCGTACGGGAGCTCCTATAATTCACCCCTCCACTTT. Full variable domain (rest looked up from reference TRBV9 and TRBJ1-6): DSGVTQTPKHLITATGQRVTLRCSPRSGDLSVYWYQQSLDQGLQFLIQYYNGEERAKGNILERFSAQQFPDLHSELNLSSLELGDSALYFCASSAYGSSYNSPLHFGNGTRLTVT.

The chain employs TRBV6-5 and TRBJ2-7, with TRBD1 matching 7 bases. Germline CDR1 reads MNHEY; CDR2 reads SVGAGI. The CDR3 loop spans 12 amino acids. Trimming at V came to 0 bases and at J to 7 bases, leaving 0 bases not matched to a gene. The CDR3 nucleotides are TGTGCCAGCAGTTACTCACAGGGGGAGCAGTACTTC. Its protein product is CASSYSQGEQYF.

CDR3 sequence (DNA): TGCGCCAGCAGCCAGGGGACTAGCGGGAGAGACATGGCGTACGAGCAGTACTTC. The encoded protein is CASSQGTSGRDMAYEQYF. The chain employs TRBV4-3 and TRBJ2-7; TRBD2 agrees at 14 bases. This CDR3 is 18 amino acids long. The V gene end was trimmed by 3 bases and the J gene end by 4 bases; junction bases not matched to a gene: 11. Germline-derived CDR1 and CDR2 are LGHNA and YSLEER.